Each of the 14 T cell receptor beta chains below was sequenced from the same sample in a study of blood T cell repertoires in COVID-19 (dated by TCRdb to the early 2020s). The method was the immunoSEQ multiplex PCR assay. Entries here come from immuneACCESS through TCRdb and include only in-frame sequences with V and J called. Some clones fail to appear in such tables; in the studies checked, an unresolved V gene covers under half of the shortfall, and the cause of the remainder is unknown. The sample yields about 130,000 clones; more than 85% were counted once. The ten largest account for more than 15% of the sample. What was sequenced was peripheral blood. All receptors come from a man aged 45-65 years with active or convalescent COVID-19.

The chain couples TRBV7-2 to TRBJ1-1; a weak D match, TRBD1 (6 bases). Trimming took 3 bases from V and 7 from J, leaving 24 bases between them. This CDR3 contains 17 residues. Germline lookup yields CDR1 SGHTA and CDR2 FQGNSA. CDR3 in DNA: TGTGCCAGCAGCTTCGGCTCAACTCGGGACATTTCGGTTGAAGCTTTCTTT. It is translated as CASSFGSTRDISVEAFF.

This clone was counted between two and nine times. The chain couples TRBV28 to TRBJ2-7, with 8 bases that match TRBD2. Germline V gene lookup returns CDR1 MDHEN and CDR2 SYDVKM. Trimming at V came to 4 bases and at J to 3 bases, leaving 5 bases not matched to a gene. CDR3 length equals 14 residues. The CDR3 region is CASSWIAGLYEQYF. CDR3 sequence (DNA): TGTGCCAGCAGTTGGATAGCGGGACTCTACGAGCAGTACTTC.

V and J are TRBV25-1 and TRBJ2-1; the match to TRBD2 covers 12 bases. J was trimmed by 8 bases and V by 3 bases; bases with no gene match: 5. This CDR3 comprises 15 residues. CDR1 MGHDK and CDR2 SYGVNS come from the germline V gene. CDR3 nucleotide sequence: TGTGCCAGCAGTGACCTAGCGGGAGGGCGGTATGAGCAGTTCTTC. Protein: CASSDLAGGRYEQFF.

The chain carries TRBV9 and TRBJ1-4, with 7 bases identical to TRBD1. Germline CDR1 reads SGDLS; CDR2 reads YYNGEE. The CDR3 has 15 amino acids. With V trimmed by 0 bases and J by 8 bases, 7 bases remained unmatched. The CDR3, as DNA: TGTGCCAGCAGCGTAGATGGAGGGGGCGAGGAAAAACTGTTTTTT. Translated: CASSVDGGGEEKLFF.

The rearrangement links TRBV6-1 to TRBJ1-3; 7 nucleotides agree with TRBD1. The CDR3 runs 16 residues. Trimming at V came to 5 bases and at J to 2 bases, leaving 9 bases not matched to a gene. Germline V gene lookup returns CDR1 MNHNS and CDR2 SASEGT. DNA of the CDR3: TGTGCCAGCAGTCAAGAACAGGGGACCCCTGGAAACACCATATATTTT. Translated, it gives CASSQEQGTPGNTIYF.

The chain combines TRBV2 with TRBJ2-5, with D possibly being TRBD2 (7 bases). CDR3 length: 15 residues. Trimming took 4 bases from V and 5 from J, leaving 17 bases between them. Germline V gene lookup returns CDR1 SNHLY and CDR2 FYNNEI. The DNA of the CDR3 is TGTGCCAGCAGTGTTGATGGGGGGGCTGTGGAGACCCAGTACTTC. It yields the protein CASSVDGGAVETQYF.

The V and J genes are TRBV19 and TRBJ2-5, with D possibly being TRBD2 (7 bases). The CDR3 is 14 amino acids. Germline CDR1 LNHDA, CDR2 SQIVND (reference sequence). V gave up 6 bases and J gave up 5 bases, with 16 bases separating them. The CDR3 DNA sequence: TGTGCCAGTAGGGATCGTGGGGGGGCGGAGACCCAGTACTTC. Translating it yields CASRDRGGAETQYF.

The chain employs TRBV29-1 and TRBJ2-5, with 11 nucleotides matching TRBD2. This CDR3 contains 17 residues. Germline CDR1 and CDR2: SQVTM and ANQGSEA. Unmatched junction bases numbered 14, after V lost 4 bases and J lost 4 bases. The chain's CDR3 is CSVVRGLAGGARETQYF. The CDR3 bases are TGCAGCGTTGTAAGGGGGCTAGCGGGGGGTGCGCGAGAGACCCAGTACTTC.

The CDR3 is CASSLDRTNNEQFF. CDR3 DNA: TGTGCCAGCAGCTTAGACCGGACAAACAATGAGCAGTTCTTC. The chain carries TRBV7-9 and TRBJ2-1, with D possibly TRBD1 on 5 matching bases. The germline V and J ends were trimmed by 1 base and 5 bases, with 9 bases remaining between them. The CDR3 totals 14 residues. CDR1 and CDR2 from the germline V gene are SEHNR and FQNEAQ (reference sequence). Using reference TRBV7-9 and TRBJ2-1 for the parts outside the CDR3, the full variable domain is DTGVSQNPRHKITKRGQNVTFRCDPISEHNRLYWYRQTLGQGPEFLTYFQNEAQLEKSRLLSDRFSAERPKGSFSTLEIQRTEQGDSAMYLCASSLDRTNNEQFFGPGTRLTVL.

V gene TRBV30 combines with J gene TRBJ2-7; 10 nucleotides align to TRBD1. The junction had 5 bases not matched to a gene; V was cut back by 2 bases and J by 10 bases. The germline V gene has CDR1 GTSNPN and CDR2 SVGIG (reference sequence). The CDR3 sequence is 12 residues long. Written as DNA, the CDR3 is TGTGCCTGGAGTATAGGGACAGGGGATCAGTACTTC. It specifies CAWSIGTGDQYF.

The rearrangement links TRBV3-1 (or the pseudogene TRBV3-2) to TRBJ2-7, with 9 bases lining up with TRBD1. V was clipped by 9 bases and J by 3 bases; unmatched bases: 15. Germline CDR1 and CDR2: LGHDT and YNNKEL (reference sequence). This CDR3 has 16 amino acids. The CDR3 loop is CASSRDRVGRGYEQYF. CDR3 bases: TGTGCCAGTTCCCGGGACAGGGTCGGAAGGGGCTACGAGCAGTACTTC.

The gene calls are TRBV24-1 and TRBJ2-2, with 7 bases matching TRBD1. The CDR3 loop spans 16 amino acids. V dropped 4 bases and J dropped 6; count of bases not matched to a gene: 10. The V gene's germline CDR1 is KGHDR and CDR2 SFDVKD. As DNA, the CDR3 is TGTGCCACCAGTGACCAGGGACAGCCCCGAGCCGGGGAGCTGTTTTTT. Protein sequence: CATSDQGQPRAGELFF.

This sequence joins TRBV7-9 and TRBJ2-3; a weak D match, TRBD2 (6 bases). The CDR3 contains 16 residues. Trimming shortened V by 5 bases and J by 1 base, and 16 bases separated the two germline ends. The germline CDR1 and CDR2 sequences are SEHNR and FQNEAQ (reference sequence). The CDR3 bases are TGTGCCAGCAGCCGGGGGAAAGTAGCGGGCACAGATACGCAGTATTTT. This sequence encodes CASSRGKVAGTDTQYF. The full variable domain, in which reference TRBV7-9 and TRBJ2-3 provide the parts outside the CDR3, is DTGVSQNPRHKITKRGQNVTFRCDPISEHNRLYWYRQTLGQGPEFLTYFQNEAQLEKSRLLSDRFSAERPKGSFSTLEIQRTEQGDSAMYLCASSRGKVAGTDTQYFGPGTRLTVL.

The chain has TRBV19 and TRBJ1-3; the D is unclear. CDR1 is LNHDA, CDR2 SQIVND, per germline (reference sequence). The germline V and J ends were trimmed by 1 base and 0 bases, with 10 bases remaining between them. The CDR3 is 16 amino acids. CDR3 in DNA: TGTGCCAGTAGTATAGGCGGCTCCAGCTCTGGAAACACCATATATTTT. Encoded protein: CASSIGGSSSGNTIYF. The full variable domain, its missing parts supplied by reference TRBV19 and TRBJ1-3, is DGGITQSPKYLFRKEGQNVTLSCEQNLNHDAMYWYRQDPGQGLRLIYYSQIVNDFQKGDIAEGYSVSREKKESFPLTVTSAQKNPTAFYLCASSIGGSSSGNTIYFGEGSWLTVV.